This passage covers 25 T cell receptor beta chains from one sample sequenced in a study of human T cells and chemical hapten exposure. Via MiXCR, TCRdb re-called the RACE reads, giving one row per CDR3 protein. Of some 90,000 distinct CDR3 sequences in the sample, roughly 11% were seen once. Time point described: patch test 3, about 24 weeks after DPC sensitization. Treatment in this sample: therapeutic diphenylcyclopropenone sensitization with weekly scalp DPC. The specimen comprised whole blood, sampled in connection with sensitization to the hapten diphenylcyclopropenone (DPC). The origin of the receptors is a woman aged 25 to 45 with alopecia areata. Some clones in this sample may be carry-over from other donors' samples.

This clonotype was seen repeatedly, ten times or more. The J gene is TRBJ2-1, the V gene TRBV4-1; D possibly corresponds to TRBD1 (5 bases). Per the germline V gene, CDR1 is MGHRA and CDR2 is YSYEKL. With 1 base removed from V and 1 base from J, the gap between germline ends came to 8 bases. The CDR3 runs 15 residues. For the CDR3, the DNA is TGCGCCAGCAGCCAAGGCCCAGGGTCCTACAATGAGCAGTTCTTC. Translating it yields CASSQGPGSYNEQFF.

The chain joins TRBV28 to TRBJ2-7, with D perhaps matching TRBD1 (5 bases). The CDR3 has 14 amino acids. Trimming pared 3 bases from V and 1 base from J, leaving 10 bases between. The germline gives CDR1 MDHEN, CDR2 SYDVKM. CDR3 protein: CASSLDTVSYEQYF. DNA for the CDR3: TGTGCCAGCAGTTTGGACACTGTTTCCTACGAGCAGTACTTC. Based on the CDR3 plus reference TRBV28 and TRBJ2-7, the full variable domain is DVKVTQSSRYLVKRTGEKVFLECVQDMDHENMFWYRQDPGLGLRLIYFSYDVKMKEKGDIPEGYSVSREKKERFSLILESASTNQTSMYLCASSLDTVSYEQYFGPGTRLTVT.

V usage is TRBV28 and J usage is TRBJ1-5; weak D call: TRBD1 (6 bases). The germline V gene encodes CDR1 MDHEN and CDR2 SYDVKM. The germline V and J ends were trimmed by 7 bases and 9 bases, with 13 bases remaining between them. This CDR3 is 12 amino acids long. CDR3 bases: TGTGCCAGCACCTCCACAGGGCCGCCCCAGCATTTT. Protein sequence: CASTSTGPPQHF.

This clonotype was observed a handful of times. The gene calls are TRBV29-1 and TRBJ2-1; 12 bases agree with TRBD2. This CDR3 is 13 amino acids long. With 8 bases clipped from V and 9 bases from J, the junction kept 8 bases outside the gene matches. Per the germline V gene, CDR1 is SQVTM and CDR2 is ANQGSEA. Written as DNA, the CDR3 is TGCAGCACCAGACTAGCGGGAGACAGTGAGCAGTTCTTC. This translates into CSTRLAGDSEQFF.

This clonotype appeared a few times. This chain connects TRBV30 to TRBJ2-2; the D is unclear. The germline V and J ends were trimmed by 0 bases and 5 bases, with 7 bases remaining between them. CDR3 length: 13 residues. CDR1 and CDR2 (germline): GTSNPN, SVGIG (reference sequence). The CDR3 region is CAWSVWQTGELFF. The CDR3 DNA reads as TGTGCCTGGAGTGTATGGCAGACCGGGGAGCTGTTTTTT.

At least ten counts were recorded for this clonotype. The chain joins TRBV18 to TRBJ2-3; weak D call: TRBD2 (5 bases). CDR1 KGHSH and CDR2 LQKENI come from the germline V gene. The CDR3 is 15 residues long. V lost 3 bases and J 4 bases, leaving 14 bases between the germline ends. Here the CDR3 DNA reads TGTGCCAGCTCACCGGTTAGGGCGGAGGCAGATACGCAGTATTTT. This sequence encodes CASSPVRAEADTQYF.

Concerning this clonotype: A much larger clone differs from this one at a single base, so this may be a read error. V and J are TRBV6-6 and TRBJ1-3; TRBD1 might be the D (5 bases). The length of the CDR3 is 12 residues. CDR1 and CDR2 from the germline V gene are MNHNY and SVGAGI (reference sequence). The CDR3 DNA reads TGTGTCAGCCAGGGCTCTGGAAACACCATATATTTT. Translated: CVSQGSGNTIYF.

This clonotype occurred many times. V usage is TRBV28 and J usage is TRBJ1-1; D call uncertain. V lost 5 bases to trimming and J lost 2 bases, with 15 bases between them. The CDR3 contains 15 residues. The V gene's germline CDR1 is MDHEN and CDR2 SYDVKM. This chain's CDR3 is CASSRPTWKNTEAFF. CDR3 DNA sequence: TGTGCCAGCAGTCGACCCACGTGGAAAAACACTGAAGCTTTCTTT.

This clonotype was observed many times. The rearrangement links TRBV28 to TRBJ2-2, with a weak D call TRBD1 (6 bases). CDR1 is MDHEN and CDR2 is SYDVKM in the germline V gene. CDR3 length equals 13 residues. Trimming shortened V by 2 bases and J by 9 bases, and 10 bases separated the two germline ends. This CDR3 reads CASSLLGGRELFF. CDR3 DNA sequence: TGTGCCAGCAGTTTACTTGGGGGCCGGGAGCTGTTTTTT. The complete variable domain, with remaining parts taken from reference TRBV28 and TRBJ2-2, reads DVKVTQSSRYLVKRTGEKVFLECVQDMDHENMFWYRQDPGLGLRLIYFSYDVKMKEKGDIPEGYSVSREKKERFSLILESASTNQTSMYLCASSLLGGRELFFGEGSRLTVL.

This clonotype has only a few counts. This rearrangement joins TRBV29-1 to TRBJ2-7; D call uncertain. The CDR3 consists of 12 residues. Trimming stripped 4 bases from V and 7 bases from J, with 14 bases between. The germline gives CDR1 SQVTM, CDR2 ANQGSEA. The CDR3 is CSVAGNSGEQYF. In DNA form, the CDR3 reads TGCAGCGTTGCAGGAAACTCTGGGGAGCAGTACTTC.

This clonotype was counted between two and nine times. This chain links TRBV6-1 with TRBJ1-2, with 10 bases aligning to TRBD1. Germline V gives CDR1 MNHNS, CDR2 SASEGT. The junction had 10 bases not matched to a gene; V was cut back by 7 bases and J by 8 bases. The CDR3 covers 14 residues. The CDR3: CASIRGQGTQGYTF. The CDR3 DNA is TGTGCCAGCATTCGGGGACAGGGGACCCAAGGCTACACCTTC.

V gene TRBV5-6 combines with J gene TRBJ2-7; 8 nucleotides line up with TRBD2. Trimming removed 4 bases from V and 0 bases from J; junction bases left unmatched: 9. Germline V gives CDR1 SGHDT, CDR2 YYEEEE. CDR3 length: 16 residues. The chain's CDR3 is CASSLRTSWSSYEQYV. CDR3 nucleotide sequence: TGTGCCAGCAGCCTAAGGACTAGCTGGAGCTCCTACGAGCAGTACGTC.

This sequence joins TRBV21-1 and TRBJ1-1; TRBD1 reflects the table's D call only, with no check against the DNA. TRBV21-1 is a known pseudogene. There are 13 residues in the CDR3. CDR3 sequence reads: CASRYRDHTEAFF. The CDR3, as DNA: TGTGCCAGCAGGTACAGGGATCACACTGAAGCTTTCTTT.

This clonotype was detected a few times. This chain uses TRBV12-3 or TRBV12-4 with TRBJ2-3, with no clear D. Trimming shortened V by 2 bases and J by 6 bases, and 9 bases separated the two germline ends. This CDR3 has 13 amino acids. CDR3 sequence: CASSLLQVDTQYF. CDR3 DNA: TGTGCCAGCAGTTTACTGCAGGTCGATACGCAGTATTTT.

The table lists this clonotype with many counts. The V and J genes are TRBV7-9 and TRBJ2-5; no definite D call. Trimming shortened V by 5 bases and J by 9 bases, and 10 bases separated the two germline ends. Germline CDR1 SEHNR, CDR2 FQNEAQ (reference sequence). This CDR3 has 11 amino acids. The CDR3 here is CASSDDTAQYF. The CDR3 DNA reads as TGTGCCAGCAGCGACGACACTGCCCAGTACTTC.

This clonotype appeared a few times. This chain joins TRBV6-5 and TRBJ2-7; the match to TRBD2 covers 13 bases. Germline loops: CDR1 MNHEY, CDR2 SVGAGI. The CDR3 consists of 16 residues. V was clipped by 4 bases and J by 5 bases; unmatched bases: 8. This chain's CDR3 is CASSSLTSGRAHEQYF. The CDR3 DNA follows: TGTGCCAGCAGTTCTCTTACTAGCGGGAGGGCCCACGAGCAGTACTTC.

In this sample, this clonotype turned up a few times. The genes are TRBV3-1 and TRBJ2-1; 7 bases line up with TRBD1. The CDR3 runs 16 residues. Germline values: CDR1 LGHDT, CDR2 YNNKEL (reference sequence). Trimming removed 7 bases from V and 10 bases from J; junction bases left unmatched: 19. The CDR3 DNA follows: TGTGCCAGCACTACAAGCGCTAGGAAGGGGGCTAGGGAGCAGTTCTTC. Its protein is CASTTSARKGAREQFF.

This clonotype was seen ten or more times. The chain carries TRBV18 and TRBJ1-5; D is unresolved. V lost 3 bases, J lost 6 bases, and 12 bases lay in between. Germline lookup yields CDR1 KGHSH and CDR2 LQKENI. The CDR3 has 14 amino acids. CDR3 DNA: TGTGCCAGCTCACCGGATCAGCTACTTCAGCCCCAGCATTTT. Translated: CASSPDQLLQPQHF.

This clonotype was recorded at least ten times. This chain uses TRBV28 with TRBJ2-5; 7 bases match TRBD1. In germline, CDR1 is MDHEN, CDR2 SYDVKM. There are 17 residues in the CDR3. V lost 2 bases, J lost 1 base, and 10 bases stayed unmatched. CDR3 coding DNA: TGTGCCAGCAGTTTAGGTTTGGAGACAGGGCGCCAAGAGACCCAGTACTTC. This gives the protein CASSLGLETGRQETQYF.

This clonotype was seen at least ten times. The V and J genes are TRBV20-1 and TRBJ2-1; TRBD2 agrees at 7 bases. CDR1 is DFQATT, CDR2 SNEGSKA, per germline (reference sequence). The CDR3 has 14 amino acids. Trimming at V came to 6 bases and at J to 0 bases, leaving 5 bases not matched to a gene. The chain's CDR3 is CSAAGESSYNEQFF. CDR3 nucleotide sequence: TGCAGTGCCGCGGGGGAAAGCTCCTACAATGAGCAGTTCTTC.

Of note for this clonotype: Just one base apart from a much larger clone, this may be a read error. The chain is built from TRBV28 and TRBJ1-1, with D perhaps matching TRBD1 (6 bases). The germline V gene encodes CDR1 MDHEN and CDR2 SYDVKM. Trimming removed 8 bases from V and 0 bases from J, with 22 bases in between. The CDR3 covers 17 residues. The CDR3 reads CASPKARGAEMNTEAFF. In DNA form, the CDR3 reads TGTGCCAGCCCCAAAGCACGGGGGGCCGAGATGAACACTGAAGCTTTCTTT. The complete variable domain, with remaining parts taken from reference TRBV28 and TRBJ1-1, reads DVKVTQSSRYLVKRTGEKVFLECVQDMDHENMFWYRQDPGLGLRLIYFSYDVKMKEKGDIPEGYSVSREKKERFSLILESASTNQTSMYLCASPKARGAEMNTEAFFGQGTRLTVV.

This clonotype was observed many times. The J gene is TRBJ2-2, the V gene TRBV20-1; no clear D gene. The germline V and J ends were trimmed by 7 bases and 4 bases, with 7 bases remaining between them. The CDR3 has 11 residues. Germline assignment: CDR1 DFQATT and CDR2 SNEGSKA (reference sequence). In nucleotides, the CDR3 is TGCAGTGTATTGGGCACCGGGGAGCTGTTTTTT. It codes for CSVLGTGELFF.

This clonotype was picked up many times. The CDR3 nucleotides read TGCGCCAGCAGCAACGGACAGGGGACGACAGATACGCAGTATTTT. Amino acid sequence: CASSNGQGTTDTQYF. The chain couples TRBV5-1 to TRBJ2-3; 9 nucleotides align to TRBD1. There are 15 residues in the CDR3. Germline lookup yields CDR1 SGHRS and CDR2 YFSETQ. Trimming at V came to 4 bases and at J to 3 bases, leaving 6 bases not matched to a gene.

This clonotype was counted at least ten times. Here the CDR3 reads CASSPTGGSPLHF. Here the CDR3 DNA reads TGTGCCAGCAGCCCAACGGGTGGTTCACCCCTCCACTTT. The chain employs TRBV5-4 and TRBJ1-6; no firm D call. With 4 bases removed from V and 9 bases from J, the gap between germline ends came to 11 bases. Looked up from germline, CDR1 is SGHNT and CDR2 is YYREEE (reference sequence). The CDR3 totals 13 residues.

This clonotype came up many times. The J gene is TRBJ2-1, the V gene TRBV20-1, with 10 bases fitting TRBD1. Germline V gene sequence: CDR1 DFQATT, CDR2 SNEGSKA (reference sequence). Trimming cost V 0 bases and J 4 bases; bases outside gene matches: 6. There are 16 residues in the CDR3. The CDR3 DNA follows: TGCAGTGCTAGAGATCCCGGGACAGGGGAATACAATGAGCAGTTCTTC. Translation gives CSARDPGTGEYNEQFF.